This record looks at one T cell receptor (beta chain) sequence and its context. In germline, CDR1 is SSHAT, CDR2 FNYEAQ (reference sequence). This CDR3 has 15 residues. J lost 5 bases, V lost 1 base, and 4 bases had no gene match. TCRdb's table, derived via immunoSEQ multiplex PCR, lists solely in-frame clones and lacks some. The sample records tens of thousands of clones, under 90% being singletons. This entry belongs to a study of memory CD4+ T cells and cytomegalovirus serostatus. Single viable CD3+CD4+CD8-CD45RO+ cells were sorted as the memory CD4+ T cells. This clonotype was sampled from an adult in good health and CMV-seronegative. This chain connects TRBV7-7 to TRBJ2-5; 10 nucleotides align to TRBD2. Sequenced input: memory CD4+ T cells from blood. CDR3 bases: TGTGCCAGCAGCTTAGGGCTTAGCGGGGGGGAGACCCAGTACTTC. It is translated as CASSLGLSGGETQYF.